A single sample is the source of the 11 T cell receptor beta chains below, sequenced in a study of T cell responses to AZD1222 COVID-19 vaccine. The assay was immunoSEQ multiplex PCR, and TCRdb's table has in-frame clones only and misses some. Of some 200,000 clones detected, roughly 93% appear once; the ten largest clones hold approximately 0.98%. The material sequenced was peripheral blood, taken on day 0 of AZD1222 vaccination. Receptors were obtained from an adult in good health.

The chain carries TRBV5-1 and TRBJ1-2; 8 positions agree with TRBD1. The CDR3 spans 14 residues. The V segment lost 3 bases and the J segment 7 bases; nucleotides outside the gene matches: 8. The germline V gene encodes CDR1 SGHRS and CDR2 YFSETQ. The CDR3 nucleotides read TGCGCCAGCAGCTGGGACGGACAGGGAGGTGGCTACACCTTC. This translates into CASSWDGQGGGYTF.

This clone was counted a single time. CDR3 sequence reads: CASSLGYYNEQFF. The CDR3 bases are TGTGCCAGTAGTCTAGGCTACTACAATGAGCAGTTCTTC. The V gene is TRBV19, the J gene TRBJ2-1; no reliable D call. Germline V CDR1 and CDR2: LNHDA, SQIVND (reference sequence). The CDR3 spans 13 residues. V was trimmed by 5 bases and J by 3 bases, leaving 8 bases between them.

This sequence joins TRBV12-5 and TRBJ1-3, with D possibly being TRBD1 (6 bases). Trimming pared 6 bases from V and 3 bases from J, leaving 9 bases between. Germline assignment: CDR1 LGHNT and CDR2 FRNRAP. The CDR3 covers 13 residues. The DNA of the CDR3 is TGTGCTAGTGGCAAAGGGGGTGGAAACACCATATATTTT. It encodes CASGKGGGNTIYF.

The rearrangement links TRBV21-1 to TRBJ1-5. TRBV21-1 has pseudogene status. The CDR3 length is 16 residues. Here the CDR3 reads CASSGGAASFRQPQHF. The CDR3 region has the DNA TGTGCCAGCAGCGGCGGCGCAGCCTCCTTCAGGCAGCCCCAGCATTTT.

The V and J genes are TRBV19 and TRBJ1-4; D possibly corresponds to TRBD1 (5 bases). The V end lost 9 bases, the J end lost 8 bases, and 13 bases lay between the germline ends. Germline-derived CDR1 and CDR2 are LNHDA and SQIVND (reference sequence). The CDR3 totals 12 residues. The CDR3 nucleotides are TGTGCCAGCCATGCGGGGGGGGAAAAACTGTTTTTT. Translated: CASHAGGEKLFF.

The V and J genes are TRBV29-1 and TRBJ2-3, with D unclear. The germline gives CDR1 SQVTM, CDR2 ANQGSEA. Trimming pared 4 bases from V and 0 bases from J, leaving 8 bases between. CDR3 size: 13 residues. The CDR3 region is CSVVKQSTDTQYF. CDR3 coding DNA: TGCAGCGTTGTAAAACAAAGCACAGATACGCAGTATTTT.

This clone appeared a single time. The chain couples TRBV19 to TRBJ1-5; D is uncertain. The CDR3 has 13 amino acids. V lost 7 bases to trimming and J lost 3 bases, with 10 bases between them. Germline CDR1 is LNHDA and CDR2 is SQIVND (reference sequence). As DNA, the CDR3 is TGTGCCAGTACCATAAAGCCCAATCAGCCCCAGCATTTT. Its translation: CASTIKPNQPQHF.

The chain is built from TRBV5-5 and TRBJ1-4, with 8 nucleotides matching TRBD1. This CDR3 has 14 residues. CDR1 is SGHKS and CDR2 is YYEKEE in the germline V gene (reference sequence). J lost 8 bases, V lost 2 bases, and 5 bases had no gene match. The CDR3 is CASSFRTGLEKLFF. CDR3 nucleotides: TGTGCCAGCAGCTTCCGGACAGGGTTAGAAAAACTGTTTTTT.

The rearrangement joins TRBV15 to TRBJ2-1; TRBD2 agrees at 12 bases. The CDR3 length is 17 residues. CDR1 and CDR2 from the germline V gene are LNHNV and YYDKDF (reference sequence). Trimming at V came to 1 base and at J to 6 bases, leaving 7 bases not matched to a gene. Here the CDR3 reads CATSRGATSGSFNEQFF. CDR3 sequence (DNA): TGTGCCACCAGCAGAGGGGCGACTAGCGGGAGTTTCAATGAGCAGTTCTTC.

This clone was seen only once. The V call is TRBV7-3, the J call TRBJ2-5; 10 positions match TRBD2. V shed 2 bases and J 4 bases; nucleotides not matched to a gene: 7. From germline, CDR1 is SGHTA and CDR2 FQGTGA. This CDR3 region has 16 residues. The CDR3 coding sequence is TGTGCCAGCAGCTTACTAGCGGGAGTATTAGGAGAGACCCAGTACTTC. It encodes CASSLLAGVLGETQYF.

Points on this clone: This sample also contains other DNA sequences that code for the same CDR3. The V and J genes are TRBV19 and TRBJ2-7, with D perhaps being TRBD1 or TRBD2 (7 bases each). Germline CDR1 is LNHDA and CDR2 is SQIVND (reference sequence). The CDR3 spans 15 residues. Between the trimmed V and J ends, which lost 4 bases and 2 bases, there was a span of 15 bases. CDR3 residues: CASSTQGEGTYEQYF. DNA of the CDR3: TGTGCCAGTAGTACCCAGGGGGAGGGAACCTACGAGCAGTACTTC. Together with reference TRBV19 and TRBJ2-7, the CDR3 gives the full variable domain: DGGITQSPKYLFRKEGQNVTLSCEQNLNHDAMYWYRQDPGQGLRLIYYSQIVNDFQKGDIAEGYSVSREKKESFPLTVTSAQKNPTAFYLCASSTQGEGTYEQYFGPGTRLTVT.